This entry lists 8 T cell receptor beta chains sequenced from one sample in a study of cytomegalovirus exposure and HLA in healthy donors. Profiled with immunoSEQ multiplex PCR; TCRdb holds only in-frame clones, not every one. Of roughly 130,000 clones listed, 89% are singletons. The sequenced sample was PBMCs. Receptors originate from a woman aged 18-30 years in good health and CMV-seropositive.

The rearrangement uses TRBV5-1 and TRBJ2-3; D is uncertain. The germline CDR1 and CDR2 sequences are SGHRS and YFSETQ. V was trimmed by 0 bases and J by 2 bases, leaving 7 bases between them. The CDR3 contains 14 residues. The CDR3: CASSLGLVTDTQYF. As DNA, the CDR3 is TGCGCCAGCAGCTTGGGTCTAGTCACAGATACGCAGTATTTT.

The chain combines TRBV5-1 with TRBJ2-3; TRBD2 matches 10 bases. J lost 6 bases, V lost 3 bases, and 7 bases had no gene match. The V gene's germline CDR1 is SGHRS and CDR2 YFSETQ. The length of the CDR3 is 15 residues. In nucleotides, the CDR3 is TGCGCCAGCAGCTCGCTAGCGGGGGAGGGCGATACGCAGTATTTT. It codes for CASSSLAGEGDTQYF.

The genes are TRBV4-2 and TRBJ1-2; no reliable D call. V was pared by 2 bases and J by 3 bases, with 10 bases between. Germline loops: CDR1 LGHNA, CDR2 YNFKEQ. This CDR3 spans 14 amino acids. The CDR3 coding sequence is TGTGCCAGCAGCCAATCGGACGGGGACTATGGCTACACCTTC. Encoded protein: CASSQSDGDYGYTF.

This chain links TRBV10-3 with TRBJ2-1, with TRBD2 matching over 8 bases. In germline, CDR1 is ENHRY, CDR2 SYGVKD. V lost 6 bases and J lost 5; bases outside the gene matches: 6. The CDR3 consists of 14 residues. CDR3 coding DNA: TGTGCCATCAGGGCTCGACTAGCGAACAATGAGCAGTTCTTC. This sequence encodes CAIRARLANNEQFF.

This chain connects TRBV4-1 to TRBJ2-3; 8 bases fit TRBD1. There are 16 residues in the CDR3. The ends lost 6 bases at V and 7 bases at J; junction bases unmatched: 15. Germline assignment: CDR1 MGHRA and CDR2 YSYEKL. The CDR3 sequence: CASRLVGQGSPNTQYF. CDR3 sequence (DNA): TGCGCCAGCAGGTTGGTCGGACAGGGTTCACCAAATACGCAGTATTTT.

This chain uses TRBV9 with TRBJ2-7; D not certain. The ends were cut back, 0 bases at V and 2 bases at J, with 9 bases in the middle. Per germline, CDR1 SGDLS and CDR2 YYNGEE. The CDR3 is 14 residues long. The CDR3, as DNA: TGTGCCAGCAGCGTAGCTGACTTTCCCTACGAGCAGTACTTC. Protein product: CASSVADFPYEQYF. Together with reference TRBV9 and TRBJ2-7, the CDR3 gives the full variable domain: DSGVTQTPKHLITATGQRVTLRCSPRSGDLSVYWYQQSLDQGLQFLIQYYNGEERAKGNILERFSAQQFPDLHSELNLSSLELGDSALYFCASSVADFPYEQYFGPGTRLTVT.

This clone was picked up one time. The genes are TRBV5-1 and TRBJ2-1, with 9 bases lining up with TRBD2. Unmatched junction bases numbered 13, after V lost 4 bases and J lost 5 bases. The CDR3 has 17 residues. Germline V CDR1 and CDR2: SGHRS, YFSETQ. CDR3 nucleotide sequence: TGCGCCAGCAGCCGGGCCCCGGGACTAGCAGGGAACAATGAGCAGTTCTTC. This sequence encodes CASSRAPGLAGNNEQFF.

The rearrangement joins TRBV11-2 to TRBJ1-1; 8 nucleotides align to TRBD1. V gave up 4 bases and J gave up 4 bases; unmatched junction bases: 5. The germline gives CDR1 SGHAT, CDR2 FQNNGV. The CDR3 extends over 14 amino acids. The CDR3 region has the DNA TGTGCCAGCAGCTCAGGGGGCGCGGGCACTGAAGCTTTCTTT. Residues: CASSSGGAGTEAFF.